This record concerns one T cell receptor beta chain sequence. How the authors handled the data: Estimation of nucleated cell counts relied on the amplification of reference gene primers. TCRdb's table, derived via immunoSEQ multiplex PCR, lists solely in-frame clones and lacks some. The V and J calls and clone size were taken over from that table, and D and trimming were inferred from the DNA. In the table there are tens of thousands of clones, approximately 87% of which are singletons. The sample belongs to a study of blood T cell repertoires in COVID-19. In the study overall: From the United States, Italy and Spain came samples of acute and convalescent COVID-19. Sources were T cells, B-cell-depleted T cells, or PBMCs; the material itself was cDNA or gDNA.

Germline CDR1 and CDR2: LNHDA and SQIVND (reference sequence). This CDR3 comprises 16 residues. Losses at the gene ends were 5 bases for V and 7 bases for J; bases not matched to a gene: 12. Sequencing used peripheral blood. This chain joins TRBV19 and TRBJ1-5; TRBD1 agrees at 9 bases. This TCR derives from a human donor in a cohort sampled during active COVID-19. The CDR3 protein is CASSLGTGLGGQPQHF. CDR3 sequence (DNA): TGTGCCAGTAGTCTCGGGACAGGGCTGGGTGGGCAGCCCCAGCATTTT.